The 10 T cell receptor beta chains reported below all come from one sample, sequenced in a study of blood T cells in healthy people across ages. A J-beta primer mix and a sample-barcoded 5' primer were used in a second PCR of about 7 to 12 cycles. TCRdb re-called the 5' RACE reads with MiXCR, one entry per CDR3 protein. The sample has 780,000 or so distinct CDR3 sequences; 25% are singletons. This same sample was also taken into another study, of T cells of mothers and their children.

Sequenced sample: blood. The receptors originated from a boy younger than 18 in good health.

This chain uses TRBV30 with TRBJ2-5, with 7 bases matching TRBD1. This CDR3 is built from 18 residues. The V and J ends lost 0 bases and 5 bases, in that order; junction bases with no gene match: 18. Germline values: CDR1 GTSNPN, CDR2 SVGIG (reference sequence). DNA of the CDR3: TGTGCCTGGAGTGTTGGAAGGACAGGTCGAACTTGGTTGGAGACCCAGTACTTC. It yields the protein CAWSVGRTGRTWLETQYF.

This clonotype was counted between two and nine times. This chain links TRBV7-8 with TRBJ2-5; 8 bases map to TRBD2. The trim removed 1 base at V and 5 bases at J, leaving 6 bases unmatched. Germline lookup yields CDR1 SGHVS and CDR2 FQNEAQ. The CDR3 spans 15 residues. CDR3 in DNA: TGTGCCAGCAGCTTAGAGTGGGCTAGCGGGGAGACCCAGTACTTC. Translation gives CASSLEWASGETQYF.

The V call is TRBV18, the J call TRBJ2-2; 8 nucleotides align to TRBD1. The CDR3 consists of 16 residues. Looked up from germline, CDR1 is KGHSH and CDR2 is LQKENI. With 6 bases clipped from V and 1 base from J, the junction kept 7 bases outside the gene matches. The CDR3 nucleotides are TGTGCCAGCTCGCAAAGACAGGGGATGAACACCGGGGAGCTGTTTTTT. This codes for CASSQRQGMNTGELFF.

Concerning this clonotype itself: Being one base from a much bigger clone, this may be a read error. Here the CDR3 omits its conserved ending phenylalanine or tryptophan, so a read error is the likely source. The V and J genes are TRBV14 and TRBJ2-5; a possible D gene is TRBD2 (6 bases). The J call is uncertain, as TRBJ2-1 better fits the DNA end. Germline assignment: CDR1 SGHDN and CDR2 FVKESK. The length of the CDR3 is 15 residues. DNA for the CDR3: TGTGCCAGCAGCCAAGATCTTGGGGGGTACAATGAGCAGTTCCTC. Translation: CASSQDLGGYNEQFL.

This clonotype has just a few counts. This sequence joins TRBV12-3 or TRBV12-4 and TRBJ1-2; 8 bases map to TRBD1. V lost 2 bases to trimming and J lost 1 base; unmatched junction nucleotides: 6. CDR3 length equals 16 residues. In DNA form, the CDR3 reads TGTGCCAGCAGTTTATATGGACAGGGACATAACTATGGCTACACCTTC. Amino acids: CASSLYGQGHNYGYTF.

This clonotype was counted only a few times. The rearrangement links TRBV20-1 to TRBJ2-1, with TRBD2 identical over 9 bases. After removal of 6 bases from V and 10 bases from J, the junction contained 13 bases not matched to a gene. The germline CDR1 and CDR2 sequences are DFQATT and SNEGSKA (reference sequence). This CDR3 contains 14 residues. This chain's CDR3 is CSARQREDMEEQFF. The CDR3 bases are TGCAGTGCGCGCCAGCGGGAGGATATGGAAGAGCAGTTCTTC.

This clonotype was recorded a few times. This chain links TRBV7-8 with TRBJ2-5; D unresolved. The V end lost 5 bases, the J end lost 2 bases, and 12 bases lay between the germline ends. The CDR3 is 14 residues long. Germline V gene data show CDR1 as SGHVS and CDR2 as FQNEAQ. CDR3 DNA sequence: TGTGCCAGCAGCCCACAGCAAGTTCAAGAGACCCAGTACTTC. Translated: CASSPQQVQETQYF.

The V and J genes are TRBV20-1 and TRBJ1-1; a weak D match, TRBD1 (5 bases). The CDR3 has 9 amino acids. CDR1 DFQATT and CDR2 SNEGSKA come from the germline V gene (reference sequence). The CDR3 nucleotides are TGCAAACGGGGGTCGAAAGCTTTCTTT. This gives the protein CKRGSKAFF.

The genes are TRBV12-3 or TRBV12-4 and TRBJ1-2; 8 bases align to TRBD1. J gave up 4 bases and V 6 bases, and 13 bases lay outside the gene matches. There are 16 residues in the CDR3. As DNA, the CDR3 is TGTGCCAGCAGCGACAGGGGTCGGGAGTGGTTCTATGGCTACACCTTC. It codes for CASSDRGREWFYGYTF.

This clonotype was picked up many times. The chain couples TRBV18 to TRBJ1-4; TRBD1 matches at 8 bases. Germline V gene lookup returns CDR1 KGHSH and CDR2 LQKENI. Unmatched junction bases numbered 3, after V lost 3 bases and J lost 3 bases. This CDR3 region has 15 residues. CDR3 in amino acids: CASSPTGEANEKLFF. The CDR3 nucleotides are TGTGCCAGCTCACCGACAGGGGAAGCTAATGAAAAACTGTTTTTT.